This T cell receptor beta chain was recorded in a study of neoadjuvant anti-PD-1 for oral cavity cancer (dated by TCRdb to about 2021). For the study in its entirety: Before curative-intent surgical resection, most patients were given three to four biweekly doses of nivolumab at 3 mg/kg. Responders were defined as patients with complete response, partial response or stable disease by RECIST 1.1; non-responders were defined as patients with progression. A fourth nivolumab dose was given around day 43 to patients without progression, and definitive surgical resection was performed in those patients on days 50-56. The parent correlative cohort had over ten patients and a response rate of more than 25%. The paper's findings and limits, for the study overall: Greater tumor shrinkage correlated with larger post-treatment sizes of preexisting intratumoral clones, which suggests that expansion of preexisting clones contributed to response. A higher pretreatment blood Treg/Th17 ratio correlated with both higher pretreatment blood TCRbeta clonality and lower post-treatment tumor TCRbeta clonality. Only three patients per response group were included in the TCR analyses, and larger cohorts for validation were called for by the authors.

For survey sequencing of tumor libraries, mostly roughly 5 ug of input genomic DNA was used, and two replicates were run per sample. The immunoSEQ hsTCRbeta kit was used to prepare TCRbeta libraries according to the manufacturer's instructions. An Illumina NovaSeq 6000 S4 flow cell was used to sequence the final libraries, which had first been combined to 3 nM. The study's own analysis went as follows. The immunoSEQ Analyzer was used for raw data preprocessing and quality control. The analysis was limited to productive rearrangements, and each clonotype was defined by a unique CDR3 amino acid sequence. Repertoire clonality was estimated as the Gini-Simpson index, which was calculated using the R package tcR. Student's t test was used to compare Gini indices, while Pearson correlation assessed associations with tumor size change. Here the immuneACCESS table is served through TCRdb, limited to in-frame sequences with V and J called. Missing clones are a known gap in these copies; in checked studies unresolved V genes cover under half, and the rest lacks a known reason. The D gene and trimming were derived from the DNA, and the V and J assignments and clone size from that table. This sample is represented by approximately 37,000 clones; around 38% of them were singletons. About 16% of the sample is taken by the ten largest.

This clone was found many times. Its binding antigen is unknown. Base quality data are lacking; no much larger clone is found one base away. Deletion took 0 bases off V and 4 bases off J, with a span of 8 bases between the germline ends. The germline V gene encodes CDR1 GTSNPN and CDR2 SVGIG (reference sequence). The CDR3 measures 13 amino acids from cysteine to phenylalanine. The read is trimmed to its CDR3 DNA, 39 bases read in frame from base 1. Taken with the paper, the label for time point translates to: after neoadjuvant nivolumab, at surgical resection. The patients had newly diagnosed stage II-IVA oral cavity squamous cell carcinoma and had not received any prior systemic or radiation treatment. The cohort consisted of patients with HPV-negative, locally advanced oral cavity squamous cell carcinoma. Samples came from a longitudinal correlative study of a single-arm phase II trial of neoadjuvant nivolumab in oral cavity squamous cell carcinoma. Genomic DNA-based TCRbeta sequencing was performed on subject-matched pre- and post-treatment PBMCs and tumors from three responders and three non-responders. For tumor tissue, genomic DNA extraction relied on the Maxwell RSC DNA from Tissue kit.

The chain is made from TRBV30 and TRBJ2-3; there is no confident call for the D gene. Sequenced here: tumor tissue, sampled after nivolumab (anti-PD-1) treatment. The clonotype was recovered from a person aged 35 to 85 with oral cavity squamous cell carcinoma. The nucleotide sequence reads as follows: TGTGCCTGGAGTGTACGTGGGGCAGATACGCAGTATTTT. Its amino acids are CAWSVRGADTQYF.